The subject of this entry is one T cell receptor (beta chain). The sample comes from a study of shared clonotypes between healthy human individuals. Clones were read by immunoSEQ multiplex PCR, and TCRdb kept only the in-frame ones, dropping some. The sample gives 2.3 million or so clones, approximately 95% of which show up once; under 0.45% is in the top ten. This CDR3 contains 19 residues. Germline CDR1 MNHNS, CDR2 SASEGT. V dropped 4 bases and J dropped 7; count of bases not matched to a gene: 20. Sequencing used naive CD4+ T cells from PBMCs. Indicated subset: CD45RA+ positively selected. This receptor was obtained from a young man in good health. Some clones in this sample may be carry-over from other donors' samples. The V call is TRBV6-1, the J call TRBJ2-2; 8 bases map to TRBD2. DNA of the CDR3: TGTGCCAGCAGTGCTAGGGGGGCGAGAGCGGGAGAGGGAGGCGGGGAGCTGTTTTTT. Translating it yields CASSARGARAGEGGGELFF.